This T cell receptor beta chain was identified in a study of OX40 agonist ivuxolimab in advanced cancers. Across the study: Patients with prior anti-PD-1, anti-PD-L1 or anti-CTLA-4 therapy were eligible; approximately 40% had some.

CDR3 length: 14 amino acids. Trimming took 1 base from V and 2 from J, leaving 7 bases between them. Germline-derived CDR1 and CDR2 are LNHDA and SQIVND (reference sequence). The repertoire was sequenced with immunoSEQ multiplex PCR; TCRdb's copy has only in-frame clones and lacks some. Of about 16,000 clones listed, 70% to 90% are singletons. The V call is TRBV19, the J call TRBJ2-3; D is unresolved. The sample in question was CD4+ or CD8+ T cells sorted from blood, obtained in a trial of the OX40 agonist ivuxolimab. This clonotype was sampled from an adult with an advanced solid tumor such as melanoma, head and neck, liver or kidney cancer. The CDR3: CASSIAEPTDTQYF. The CDR3 DNA reads as TGTGCCAGTAGTATAGCCGAGCCCACAGATACGCAGTATTTT.